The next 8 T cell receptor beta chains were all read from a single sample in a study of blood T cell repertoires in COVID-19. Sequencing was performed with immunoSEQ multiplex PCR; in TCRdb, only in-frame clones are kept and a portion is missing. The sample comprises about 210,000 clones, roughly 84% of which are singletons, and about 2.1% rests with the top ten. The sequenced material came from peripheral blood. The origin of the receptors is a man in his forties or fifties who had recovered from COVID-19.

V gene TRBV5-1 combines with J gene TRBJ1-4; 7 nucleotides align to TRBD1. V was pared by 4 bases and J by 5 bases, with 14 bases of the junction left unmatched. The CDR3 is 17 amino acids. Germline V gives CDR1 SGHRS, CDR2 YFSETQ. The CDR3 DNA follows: TGCGCCAGCAGCGGAAAAGGGGGCCGCCCCCCAAATGAAAAACTGTTTTTT. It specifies CASSGKGGRPPNEKLFF.

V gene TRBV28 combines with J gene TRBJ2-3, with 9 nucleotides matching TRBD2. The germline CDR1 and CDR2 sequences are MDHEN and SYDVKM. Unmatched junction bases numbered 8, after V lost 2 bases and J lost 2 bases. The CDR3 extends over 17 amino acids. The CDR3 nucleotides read TGTGCCAGCAGTTTAATGTCTAGCGGGGACCACACAGATACGCAGTATTTT. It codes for CASSLMSSGDHTDTQYF.

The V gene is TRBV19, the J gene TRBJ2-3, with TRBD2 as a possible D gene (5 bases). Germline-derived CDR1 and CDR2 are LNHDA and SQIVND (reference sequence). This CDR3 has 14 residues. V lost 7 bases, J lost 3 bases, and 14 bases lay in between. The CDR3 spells CASMRGMRTDTQYF. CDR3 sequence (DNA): TGTGCCAGTATGCGAGGGATGAGGACAGATACGCAGTATTTT.

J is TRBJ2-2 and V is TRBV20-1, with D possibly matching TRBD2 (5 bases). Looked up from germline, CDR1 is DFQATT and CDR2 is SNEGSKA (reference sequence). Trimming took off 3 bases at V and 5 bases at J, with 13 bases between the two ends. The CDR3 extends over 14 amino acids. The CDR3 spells CSASRGGRTGELFF. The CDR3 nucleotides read TGCAGTGCTAGTCGAGGCGGGCGAACCGGGGAGCTGTTTTTT.

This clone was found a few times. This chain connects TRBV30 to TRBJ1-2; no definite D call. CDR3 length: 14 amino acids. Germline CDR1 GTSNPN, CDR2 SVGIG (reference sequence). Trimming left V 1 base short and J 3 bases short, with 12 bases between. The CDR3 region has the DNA TGTGCCTGGAGTGAAGTGGGGAGGGACTATGGCTACACCTTC. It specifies CAWSEVGRDYGYTF.

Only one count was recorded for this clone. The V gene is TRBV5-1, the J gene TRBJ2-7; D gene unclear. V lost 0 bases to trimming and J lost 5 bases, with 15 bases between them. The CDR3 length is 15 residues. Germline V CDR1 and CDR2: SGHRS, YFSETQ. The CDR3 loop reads CASSLGQVAADEQYF. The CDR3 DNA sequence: TGCGCCAGCAGCTTGGGCCAAGTGGCTGCTGACGAGCAGTACTTC.

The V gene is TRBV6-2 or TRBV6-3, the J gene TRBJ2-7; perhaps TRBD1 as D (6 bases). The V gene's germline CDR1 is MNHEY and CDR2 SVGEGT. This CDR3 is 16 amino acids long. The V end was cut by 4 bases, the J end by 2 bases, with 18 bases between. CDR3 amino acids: CASSFPGDRRAYEQYF. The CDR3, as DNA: TGTGCCAGCAGTTTCCCAGGCGACAGGAGAGCCTACGAGCAGTACTTC.

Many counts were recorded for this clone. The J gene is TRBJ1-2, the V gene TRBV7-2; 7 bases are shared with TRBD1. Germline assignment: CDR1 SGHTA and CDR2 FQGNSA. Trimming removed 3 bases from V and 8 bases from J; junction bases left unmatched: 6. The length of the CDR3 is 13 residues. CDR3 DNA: TGTGCCAGCAGCTTTACCGGGACAGCAGGCTACACCTTC. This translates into CASSFTGTAGYTF.